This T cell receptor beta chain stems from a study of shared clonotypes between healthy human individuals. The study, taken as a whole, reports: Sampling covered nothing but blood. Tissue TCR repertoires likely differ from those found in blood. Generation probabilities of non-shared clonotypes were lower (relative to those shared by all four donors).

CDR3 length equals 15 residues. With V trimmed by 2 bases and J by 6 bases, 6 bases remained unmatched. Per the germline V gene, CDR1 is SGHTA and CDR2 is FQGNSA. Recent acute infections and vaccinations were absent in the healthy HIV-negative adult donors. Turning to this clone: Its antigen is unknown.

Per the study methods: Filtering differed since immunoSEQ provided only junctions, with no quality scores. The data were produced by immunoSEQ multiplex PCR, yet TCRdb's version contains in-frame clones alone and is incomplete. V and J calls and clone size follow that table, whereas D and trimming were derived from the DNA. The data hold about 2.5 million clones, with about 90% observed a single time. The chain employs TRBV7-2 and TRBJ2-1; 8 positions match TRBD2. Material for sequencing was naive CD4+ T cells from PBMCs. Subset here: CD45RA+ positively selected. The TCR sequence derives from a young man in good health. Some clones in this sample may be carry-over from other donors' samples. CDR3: CASSLLGLVINEQFF. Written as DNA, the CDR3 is TGTGCCAGCAGCTTACTGGGACTAGTTATCAATGAGCAGTTCTTC.